These 21 T cell receptor beta chains were all obtained from the same sample, sequenced in a study of spatial heterogeneity in lung cancer. TCRdb redid the calling of the 5' RACE reads with MiXCR, one entry per CDR3 protein. Here the sample spans some 110,000 distinct CDR3 sequences, 10% to 15% being singletons. Indicated time point: blood at routine non-recurrence follow-up after resection. Whole RNA from tumor, nontumor lung or frozen PBMC was sequenced unsorted. The sequencing here drew on PBMCs, taken at follow-up. All receptors come from a male donor with early-stage non-small cell lung cancer.

This clonotype was found a few times. The J gene is TRBJ2-1, the V gene TRBV24-1, with 7 bases lining up with TRBD1. Per germline, CDR1 KGHDR and CDR2 SFDVKD. The CDR3 is made up of 14 amino acids. V trimming: 7 bases; J trimming: 6 bases; junction bases outside the gene matches: 8. The CDR3 sequence is CATSLTGVSNEQFF. In DNA form, the CDR3 reads TGTGCCACCAGCTTAACAGGGGTTTCCAATGAGCAGTTCTTC.

This clonotype was counted a few times. This could be a read error, since a much larger clone is one nucleotide away. This chain links TRBV7-3 with TRBJ2-2; no clear D gene. The CDR3 length is 13 residues. CDR1 is SGHTA and CDR2 is FQGTGA in the germline V gene. The V and J ends lost 5 bases and 0 bases respectively, with 4 bases between them. The CDR3: CASSRSNTGELFF. CDR3 DNA: TGTGCCAGCAGCCGCTCGAACACCGGGGAGCTGTTTTTT.

This clonotype has a handful of counts. The chain links TRBV29-1 to TRBJ1-2; D may be TRBD1 (6 bases). V shed 6 bases and J shed 0 bases, with 11 bases lying between them. CDR1 and CDR2 from the germline V gene are SQVTM and ANQGSEA. This CDR3 has 13 residues. The CDR3 protein is CSVAGTPNYGYTF. For the CDR3, the DNA is TGCAGCGTCGCCGGGACACCTAACTATGGCTACACCTTC. The full variable domain, with the rest looked up from reference TRBV29-1 and TRBJ1-2, is SAVISQKPSRDICQRGTSLTIQCQVDSQVTMMFWYRQQPGQSLTLIATANQGSEATYESGFVIDKFPISRPNLTFSTLTVSNMSPEDSSIYLCSVAGTPNYGYTFGSGTRLTVV.

The V and J genes are TRBV27 and TRBJ1-1, with TRBD1 as a possible D gene (5 bases). The CDR3 contains 15 residues. V was cut by 0 bases and J by 1 base, with 9 bases left in between. Germline V CDR1 and CDR2: MNHEY, SMNVEV (reference sequence). CDR3 residues: CASSLSRVGNTEAFF. For the CDR3, the DNA is TGTGCCAGCAGTTTATCCAGGGTAGGGAACACTGAAGCTTTCTTT.

This clonotype was detected only a few times. In nucleotides, the CDR3 is TGTGCCGGGGGGAGTCACTCTGGGGCCAACGTCCTGACTTTC. This encodes CAGGSHSGANVLTF. The chain joins TRBV7-9 to TRBJ2-6; weak D call: TRBD2 (6 bases). Per germline, CDR1 SEHNR and CDR2 FQNEAQ (reference sequence). V dropped 11 bases and J dropped 0 bases, with 11 bases sitting between them. The CDR3 length is 14 residues.

This clonotype was detected only a few times. The chain employs TRBV4-3 and TRBJ1-2, with 7 bases matching TRBD1. The CDR3 loop spans 17 amino acids. V shed 0 bases and J 3 bases; nucleotides not matched to a gene: 10. Germline V CDR1 and CDR2: LGHNA, YSLEER. For the CDR3, the DNA is TGCGCCAGCAGCCAAGATGCCGGCATGGGACAGTACTATGGCTACACCTTC. The encoded protein is CASSQDAGMGQYYGYTF.

The J gene is TRBJ1-1, the V gene TRBV5-1, with 7 bases matching TRBD1. The CDR3 loop spans 21 amino acids. CDR1 SGHRS and CDR2 YFSETQ come from the germline V gene. V shed 3 bases, J shed 1 base, and the junction held 24 bases outside the gene matches. The CDR3 region has the DNA TGCGCCAGCAGCTCGGGTCTGGTCGGGACAGCATCTATACGCGGGAACACTGAAGCTTTCTTT. Amino acid sequence: CASSSGLVGTASIRGNTEAFF.

In this sample, this clonotype turned up a few times. The chain joins TRBV7-6 to TRBJ2-5; maybe TRBD1 (5 bases). CDR1 is SGHVS and CDR2 is FNYEAQ in the germline V gene. V was pared by 2 bases and J by 12 bases, with 13 bases between. This CDR3 spans 12 amino acids. The CDR3 region is CASSLQGRPEYF. The CDR3 DNA reads as TGTGCCAGCAGCTTACAGGGCCGGCCGGAGTACTTC.

Only a few counts were recorded for this clonotype. The genes are TRBV28 and TRBJ2-5; 8 bases match TRBD1. Germline V gives CDR1 MDHEN, CDR2 SYDVKM. The CDR3 is 17 residues long. V was clipped by 6 bases and J by 2 bases; unmatched bases: 14. This chain's CDR3 is CASRKGSQGALQETQYF. Here the CDR3 DNA reads TGTGCCAGCAGAAAAGGGTCTCAGGGGGCGTTACAAGAGACCCAGTACTTC.

In its sample, this clonotype was seen a few times. The CDR3 region is CASRPRGPNYGYTF. The CDR3 DNA follows: TGTGCCAGCAGACCCAGGGGGCCGAACTATGGCTACACCTTC. V gene TRBV2 combines with J gene TRBJ1-2; TRBD1 matches 8 bases. J gave up 2 bases and V 6 bases, and 5 bases lay outside the gene matches. Per germline, CDR1 SNHLY and CDR2 FYNNEI. The CDR3 length is 14 residues.

The chain has TRBV12-3 or TRBV12-4 and TRBJ2-2; TRBD1 matches 10 bases. The CDR3 length is 15 residues. V gave up 6 bases and J gave up 4 bases; unmatched junction bases: 5. The DNA for the CDR3 is TGTGCCAGCAGATCTGGGACAGGGGTCACCGGGGAGCTGTTTTTT. Residues: CASRSGTGVTGELFF.

At least ten counts were recorded for this clonotype. The chain uses TRBV12-3 or TRBV12-4 and TRBJ1-2; no reliable D call. There are 14 residues in the CDR3. The V end lost 5 bases, the J end lost 2 bases, and 12 bases lay between the germline ends. The CDR3 loop reads CASSPGRSNYGYTF. CDR3 in DNA: TGTGCCAGCAGTCCAGGCAGATCGAACTATGGCTACACCTTC.

Ten or more counts support this clonotype. The rearrangement uses TRBV11-2 and TRBJ2-7; D perhaps matches TRBD2 (5 bases). Germline values: CDR1 SGHAT, CDR2 FQNNGV. Trimming shortened V by 2 bases and J by 4 bases, and 6 bases separated the two germline ends. CDR3 size: 12 residues. The CDR3 DNA sequence: TGTGCCAGCAGCTTAACGGGGTACGAGCAGTACTTC. It codes for CASSLTGYEQYF.

The V call is TRBV6-5, the J call TRBJ1-6, with D perhaps TRBD1 (6 bases). The CDR3 length is 15 residues. CDR1 and CDR2 (germline): MNHEY, SVGAGI. Trimming left V 2 bases short and J 8 bases short, with 13 bases between. CDR3 loop: CASSYHRDIDSPLHF. CDR3 nucleotide sequence: TGTGCCAGCAGTTACCACAGGGACATCGATTCACCCCTCCACTTT.

This clonotype has a handful of counts. The rearrangement links TRBV10-3 to TRBJ2-5, with D maybe TRBD2 (6 bases). Germline assignment: CDR1 ENHRY and CDR2 SYGVKD. V was trimmed by 6 bases and J by 2 bases, leaving 13 bases between them. The CDR3 runs to 14 residues. The DNA of the CDR3 is TGTGCCATCAGCGCCGGGACTCGACAAGAGACCCAGTACTTC. The encoded protein is CAISAGTRQETQYF.

The V gene is TRBV7-6, the J gene TRBJ1-3; 9 bases match TRBD1. CDR1 is SGHVS and CDR2 is FNYEAQ in the germline V gene. The junction had 8 bases not matched to a gene; V was cut back by 5 bases and J by 3 bases. CDR3 length equals 16 residues. For the CDR3, the DNA is TGTGCCAGCAGCCAACCGACAGGGGGTTTTGGAAACACCATATATTTT. Its translation: CASSQPTGGFGNTIYF. The full variable domain, with the rest looked up from reference TRBV7-6 and TRBJ1-3, is GAGVSQSPRYKVTKRGQDVALRCDPISGHVSLYWYRQALGQGPEFLTYFNYEAQQDKSGLPNDRFSAERPEGSISTLTIQRTEQRDSAMYRCASSQPTGGFGNTIYFGEGSWLTVV.

This clonotype was recorded many times. The chain employs TRBV4-3 and TRBJ2-2, with D possibly being TRBD2 (6 bases). Germline V lookup: CDR1 LGHNA, CDR2 YSLEER. The CDR3 is 15 residues long. Trimming pared 0 bases from V and 9 bases from J, leaving 14 bases between. The CDR3 protein is CASSQDLGGVRELFF. In DNA form, the CDR3 reads TGCGCCAGCAGCCAAGATCTGGGGGGTGTAAGGGAGCTGTTTTTT.

In its sample, this clonotype was seen many times. The rearrangement joins TRBV28 to TRBJ1-2, with TRBD1 matching 10 bases. CDR1 MDHEN and CDR2 SYDVKM come from the germline V gene. The CDR3 loop spans 16 amino acids. The J segment lost 2 bases and the V segment lost 5 bases, leaving 8 bases of the junction unmatched. CDR3 sequence: CASSPVPGQGNYGYTF. CDR3 bases: TGTGCCAGCAGTCCGGTCCCGGGACAGGGGAACTATGGCTACACCTTC.

In its sample, this clonotype was seen many times. The V call is TRBV7-9, the J call TRBJ2-4; 14 bases line up with TRBD2. The CDR3 extends over 13 amino acids. The germline V gene encodes CDR1 SEHNR and CDR2 FQNEAQ (reference sequence). V trimming: 4 bases; J trimming: 13 bases; junction bases outside the gene matches: 3. In DNA, the CDR3 is TGTGCCAGCAGCTCGGGACTAGCGGGGGACCAGTACTTC. Translating gives CASSSGLAGDQYF.

This rearrangement joins TRBV6-5 to TRBJ1-2; no reliable D call. V was pared by 5 bases and J by 5 bases, with 18 bases between. The CDR3 loop spans 15 amino acids. Germline V CDR1 and CDR2: MNHEY, SVGAGI. CDR3 sequence: CASSPDGAGIYGYTF. As DNA, the CDR3 is TGTGCCAGCAGTCCCGACGGCGCGGGAATTTATGGCTACACCTTC.

This clonotype was seen a handful of times. The rearrangement joins TRBV27 to TRBJ2-1, with 9 bases identical to TRBD2. CDR3 length: 14 amino acids. Trimming removed 3 bases from V and 7 bases from J; junction bases left unmatched: 4. From germline, CDR1 is MNHEY and CDR2 SMNVEV (reference sequence). The CDR3 reads CASSLRGGGNEQFF. Written as DNA, the CDR3 is TGTGCCAGCAGTTTGCGGGGGGGCGGGAATGAGCAGTTCTTC.